These 18 T cell receptor beta chains originate from one sample sequenced in a study of vaccination effects on CD4 cells after COVID-19. No antigen is known for these receptors. The authors isolated CD4+ T cells after around 9 days of culture. Two-dose BNT162b2 or mRNA-1273 vaccination was given to participants. The method was immunoSEQ multiplex PCR; TCRdb's version includes in-frame clones alone and lacks a portion of them. The table has some 40,000 clones, 55% to 80% seen once. The material sequenced was CD4+ T cells from PBMCs cultured without peptide, taken after COVID-19 vaccination. The origin of the receptors is a human donor who received a COVID-19 vaccine.

Only a few counts were recorded for this clone. The CDR3 sequence is CASSASLAGGSYNEQFF. For the CDR3, the DNA is TGTGCCAGCAGTGCCTCATTAGCGGGGGGCTCCTACAATGAGCAGTTCTTC. This rearrangement joins TRBV6-1 to TRBJ2-1, with 10 bases aligning to TRBD2. V dropped 4 bases and J dropped 0; count of bases not matched to a gene: 6. Germline CDR1 reads MNHNS; CDR2 reads SASEGT. The CDR3 has 17 amino acids.

The V and J genes are TRBV5-1 and TRBJ2-6, with D hard to call. V gave up 0 bases and J gave up 2 bases, with 6 bases separating them. There are 15 residues in the CDR3. Looked up from germline, CDR1 is SGHRS and CDR2 is YFSETQ. CDR3 nucleotide sequence: TGCGCCAGCAGCTTGGGGTCTGCTGGGGCCAACGTCCTGACTTTC. Encoded protein: CASSLGSAGANVLTF.

This chain connects TRBV15 to TRBJ2-7, with D possibly being TRBD1 (5 bases). This CDR3 spans 15 amino acids. Germline CDR1 reads LNHNV; CDR2 reads YYDKDF (reference sequence). V was shortened by 0 bases and J by 6 bases, with 15 bases between the two germline ends. The chain's CDR3 is CATSRDPGQGSEQYF. In DNA form, the CDR3 reads TGTGCCACCAGCAGAGATCCCGGGCAGGGCAGCGAGCAGTACTTC. Combining the CDR3 with reference TRBV15 and TRBJ2-7 gives the whole variable domain DAMVIQNPRYQVTQFGKPVTLSCSQTLNHNVMYWYQQKSSQAPKLLFHYYDKDFNNEADTPDNFQSRRPNTSFCFLDIRSPGLGDTAMYLCATSRDPGQGSEQYFGPGTRLTVT.

The chain has TRBV7-7 and TRBJ2-5; weak D call: TRBD1 (6 bases). The V and J ends lost 5 bases and 0 bases respectively, with 10 bases between them. Germline CDR1 reads SSHAT; CDR2 reads FNYEAQ (reference sequence). This CDR3 is 14 amino acids long. The CDR3 DNA sequence: TGTGCCAGCAGCCGCGGACAGCACCAAGAGACCCAGTACTTC. Translation gives CASSRGQHQETQYF. Full variable domain (remainder filled in from reference TRBV7-7 and TRBJ2-5): GAGVSQSPRYKVTKRGQDVTLRCDPISSHATLYWYQQALGQGPEFLTYFNYEAQPDKSGLPSDRFSAERPEGSISTLTIQRTEQRDSAMYRCASSRGQHQETQYFGPGTRLLVL.

The rearrangement links TRBV12-5 to TRBJ2-1; TRBD2 matches 9 bases. From germline, CDR1 is LGHNT and CDR2 FRNRAP. V was clipped by 2 bases and J by 6 bases; unmatched bases: 5. The CDR3 loop spans 15 amino acids. The CDR3 DNA sequence: TGTGCTAGTGGTTTGAGCGGGAGGTGGGGCAATGAGCAGTTCTTC. It yields the protein CASGLSGRWGNEQFF.

The chain is built from TRBV5-4 and TRBJ2-1, with 7 bases that match TRBD2. CDR1 and CDR2 from the germline V gene are SGHNT and YYREEE (reference sequence). The CDR3 spans 17 residues. The junction had 15 bases not matched to a gene; V was cut back by 4 bases and J by 5 bases. CDR3: CASSPGGASGNDNEQFF. CDR3 DNA: TGTGCCAGCAGCCCCGGTGGGGCTAGCGGAAACGACAATGAGCAGTTCTTC.

The CDR3 nucleotides are TGTGCCAGCAGTTTTGAGGCGACAGGGACCGAGCAGTACTTC. Amino acids: CASSFEATGTEQYF. This rearrangement joins TRBV27 to TRBJ2-7, with 7 bases identical to TRBD1. The CDR3 covers 14 residues. Unmatched junction bases numbered 8, after V lost 3 bases and J lost 6 bases. From germline, CDR1 is MNHEY and CDR2 SMNVEV (reference sequence).

The chain employs TRBV30 and TRBJ2-3, with D possibly TRBD2 on 6 matching bases. Trimming cost V 0 bases and J 2 bases, with 12 bases left between them. This CDR3 region has 15 residues. Germline V gene sequence: CDR1 GTSNPN, CDR2 SVGIG (reference sequence). The CDR3 spells CAWSVGSGHTDTQYF. The CDR3, as DNA: TGTGCCTGGAGTGTCGGGAGCGGACACACAGATACGCAGTATTTT.

A single count supports this clone. The chain combines TRBV5-6 with TRBJ2-1; no definite D call. This CDR3 contains 15 residues. Germline V CDR1 and CDR2: SGHDT, YYEEEE. Deletions cut 7 bases from V and 0 bases from J, with 14 bases between. The CDR3 loop reads CASGRVSSSYNEQFF. The CDR3 nucleotides read TGTGCCAGCGGCCGCGTCTCGAGCTCCTACAATGAGCAGTTCTTC. Complete variable domain (other parts from reference TRBV5-6 and TRBJ2-1): DAGVTQSPTHLIKTRGQQVTLRCSPKSGHDTVSWYQQALGQGPQFIFQYYEEEERQRGNFPDRFSGHQFPNYSSELNVNALLLGDSALYLCASGRVSSSYNEQFFGPGTRLTVL.

The chain links TRBV21-1 to TRBJ2-3; TRBD1 reflects the table's D call only, with no check against the DNA. TRBV21-1 constitutes a pseudogene. The CDR3 contains 17 residues. In DNA, the CDR3 is TGTGCCAGCAGCAAAGATCACCAGGCCCCTAGCACAGATACGCAGTATTTT. Amino acid sequence: CASSKDHQAPSTDTQYF.

Here the CDR3 reads CASSEWWGGDEQYF. The DNA for the CDR3 is TGCGCCAGCAGTGAATGGTGGGGGGGTGACGAGCAGTACTTC. The chain links TRBV10-2 to TRBJ2-7; 7 bases align to TRBD2. V trimming: 3 bases; J trimming: 5 bases; junction bases outside the gene matches: 7. Germline values: CDR1 WSHSY, CDR2 SAAADI. CDR3 size: 14 residues.

The chain uses TRBV7-9 and TRBJ1-1, with D possibly TRBD1 on 6 matching bases. The ends were cut back, 5 bases at V and 3 bases at J, with 16 bases in the middle. CDR1 and CDR2 (germline): SEHNR, FQNEAQ (reference sequence). This CDR3 region has 15 residues. As DNA, the CDR3 is TGTGCCAGCAGCCAATGGACGGGGGCGGACACTGAAGCTTTCTTT. It encodes CASSQWTGADTEAFF.

The chain uses TRBV4-2 and TRBJ2-1, with 8 bases fitting TRBD1. CDR3 length: 15 residues. After removal of 3 bases from V and 4 bases from J, the junction contained 5 bases not matched to a gene. CDR1 and CDR2 (germline): LGHNA, YNFKEQ. The CDR3 DNA sequence: TGTGCCAGCAGCCAGCAGGGGGCGTCGTACAATGAGCAGTTCTTC. Translated: CASSQQGASYNEQFF.

This clone was detected only once. The chain has TRBV7-9 and TRBJ2-1; D possibly corresponds to TRBD1 (5 bases). V lost 0 bases, J lost 5 bases, and 8 bases lay in between. CDR1 is SEHNR and CDR2 is FQNEAQ in the germline V gene (reference sequence). The CDR3 is made up of 14 amino acids. The CDR3 sequence is CASSLAVGHNEQFF. As DNA, the CDR3 is TGTGCCAGCAGCTTAGCCGTGGGGCACAATGAGCAGTTCTTC.

The rearrangement uses TRBV7-9 and TRBJ1-5; weak D call: TRBD1 (6 bases). CDR1 SEHNR and CDR2 FQNEAQ come from the germline V gene (reference sequence). V was clipped by 3 bases and J by 3 bases, with 12 bases between them. This CDR3 comprises 15 residues. The CDR3: CASSFQDSLNQPQHF. In DNA form, the CDR3 reads TGTGCCAGCAGCTTTCAGGACAGTCTCAATCAGCCCCAGCATTTT. The full variable domain, its missing parts supplied by reference TRBV7-9 and TRBJ1-5, is DTGVSQNPRHKITKRGQNVTFRCDPISEHNRLYWYRQTLGQGPEFLTYFQNEAQLEKSRLLSDRFSAERPKGSFSTLEIQRTEQGDSAMYLCASSFQDSLNQPQHFGDGTRLSIL.

V gene TRBV14 combines with J gene TRBJ2-7; the D is unclear. The germline V gene encodes CDR1 SGHDN and CDR2 FVKESK. This CDR3 comprises 18 residues. Trimming took off 4 bases at V and 0 bases at J, with 22 bases between the two ends. The CDR3 reads CASSLRLLLRLRSYEQYF. DNA of the CDR3: TGTGCCAGCAGCCTTCGTCTTCTTCTCCGTCTCCGCTCCTACGAGCAGTACTTC.

The rearrangement links TRBV5-4 to TRBJ2-3; D possibly matches TRBD1 or TRBD2 (7 bases each). Between the trimmed V and J ends, which lost 0 bases and 5 bases, there was a span of 13 bases. The CDR3 extends over 15 amino acids. Germline CDR1 reads SGHNT; CDR2 reads YYREEE (reference sequence). In nucleotides, the CDR3 is TGTGCCAGCAGCTTGGAGGGGGCTAGCGGAGATACGCAGTATTTT. Translating gives CASSLEGASGDTQYF.

The V call is TRBV10-2, the J call TRBJ2-4; a possible D gene is TRBD2 (6 bases). Germline V gene sequence: CDR1 WSHSY, CDR2 SAAADI. Deletions cut 10 bases from V and 1 base from J, with 26 bases between. This CDR3 has 18 amino acids. The CDR3 DNA reads TGCGCCAAAACGGATAGGTCCAGGGAGGAGAGGGCCAAAAACATTCAGTACTTC. Encoded protein: CAKTDRSREERAKNIQYF.